This TCR beta chain was identified during a study of cytomegalovirus exposure and HLA in healthy donors. Primers: 60 Vbeta forward and 13 Jbeta reverse. Method: immunoSEQ multiplex PCR; TCRdb's copy keeps in-frame clones and lacks some. This table has around 130,000 clones, 84% appearing once. This clone was detected once. Its antigen is not known. Broader study findings: It was reported that TCR beta sequences correctly inferred the HLA-A and HLA-B alleles for most subjects. Previously analyzed data showed that most TCR beta V segments were productive at a frequency of about 90% or about 30%.

Germline CDR1 reads PRHDT; CDR2 reads FYEKMQ (reference sequence). Trimming cost V 0 bases and J 8 bases, with 13 bases left between them. The CDR3 sequence is 14 residues long. Sample: PBMCs. This receptor was obtained from a woman between 18 and 29 years old in good health and CMV-seropositive. The V call is TRBV13, the J call TRBJ1-1; D remains unclear. The CDR3 protein is CASSLGGGLPEAFF. In DNA, the CDR3 is TGTGCCAGCAGCTTAGGGGGAGGACTGCCCGAAGCTTTCTTT.